This TCR beta chain was documented in a study of PD-L1 blockade in urothelial cancer. Clones were read by immunoSEQ multiplex PCR, and TCRdb kept only the in-frame ones, dropping some. The table records tens of thousands of clones, about 85% of them present only once. This clone was recorded a few times. V was shortened by 1 base and J by 1 base, with 11 bases between the two germline ends. CDR1 is SGHVS, CDR2 FQNEAQ, per germline. This CDR3 has 16 residues. The sample's time point: pretreatment peripheral blood. The source material was PBMCs, sampled around atezolizumab (anti-PD-L1) treatment. The chain recombines TRBV7-8 with TRBJ1-5; perhaps TRBD1 as D (6 bases). The origin of this receptor is a man in his fifties or sixties with urothelial cancer. The CDR3 sequence: CASSLEVGTSNQPQHF. Written as DNA, the CDR3 is TGTGCCAGCAGCTTAGAGGTGGGGACAAGCAATCAGCCCCAGCATTTT.